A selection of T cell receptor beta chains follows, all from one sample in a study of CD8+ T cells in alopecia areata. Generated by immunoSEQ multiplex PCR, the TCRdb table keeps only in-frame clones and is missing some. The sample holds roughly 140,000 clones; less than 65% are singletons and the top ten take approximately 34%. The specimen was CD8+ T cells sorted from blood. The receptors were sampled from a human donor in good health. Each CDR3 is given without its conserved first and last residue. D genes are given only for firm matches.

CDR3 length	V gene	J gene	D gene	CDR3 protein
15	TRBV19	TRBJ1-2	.	ASSIDKLPGHNYGYT
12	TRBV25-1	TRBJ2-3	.	ASSDLSSTDTQY
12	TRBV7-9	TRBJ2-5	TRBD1	ASSSDRWWETQY
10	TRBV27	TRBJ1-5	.	ASSPSGHPQH
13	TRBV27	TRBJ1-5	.	ASSLSPNRNQPQH
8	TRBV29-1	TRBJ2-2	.	SVRTGELF
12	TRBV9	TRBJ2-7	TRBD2	ASSTGLAAYEQY
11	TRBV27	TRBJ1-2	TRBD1	ASSAGTGLSYT
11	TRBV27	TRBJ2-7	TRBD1	ASSFYTGDEQY
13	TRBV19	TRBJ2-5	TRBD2	ASSSGLALGETQY
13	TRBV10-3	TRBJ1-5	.	AISEGQGSNQPQH
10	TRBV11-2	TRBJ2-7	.	ASSSFVGEQY
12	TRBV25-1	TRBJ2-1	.	ASKLGEVSNEQF
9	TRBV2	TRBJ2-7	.	ANVWGDEQY
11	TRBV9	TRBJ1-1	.	ASSVSGGTEAF
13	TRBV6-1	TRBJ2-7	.	ASSLWVEGSYEQY
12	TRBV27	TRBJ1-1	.	ASSHLQGHTEAF
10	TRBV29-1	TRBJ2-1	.	SVPNQGNEQF
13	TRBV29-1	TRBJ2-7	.	SVEDHGEGAYEQY
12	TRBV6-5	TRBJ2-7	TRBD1	ASSWGQGAGEQY
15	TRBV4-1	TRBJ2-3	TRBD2	ASSQVGLAGATDTQY
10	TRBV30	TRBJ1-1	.	AWSAVGTEAF
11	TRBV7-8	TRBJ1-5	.	ASSPTGNQPQH
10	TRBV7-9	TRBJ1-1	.	ASSAGGAEAF
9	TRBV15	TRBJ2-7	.	ATSRAQEQY
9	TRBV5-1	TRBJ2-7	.	ASSQKGQQY
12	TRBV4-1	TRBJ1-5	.	ASSQVFGDQPQH
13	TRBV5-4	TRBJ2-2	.	ASSFLAENTGELF
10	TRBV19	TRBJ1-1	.	ASTLPVGEAF
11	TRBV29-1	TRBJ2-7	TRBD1	SVEDYGTVEQY
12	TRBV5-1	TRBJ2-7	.	ASRLGLTVTEQY
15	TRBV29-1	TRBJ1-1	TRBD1	SVSLRGQGFLNTEAF
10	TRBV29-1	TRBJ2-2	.	SVGADTGELF
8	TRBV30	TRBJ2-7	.	AVADYEQY
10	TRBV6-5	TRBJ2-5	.	ASSYDLETQY
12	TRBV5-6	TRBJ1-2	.	ASSLGGVNYGYT
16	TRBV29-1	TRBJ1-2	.	SVGDLELYGTRFYGYT
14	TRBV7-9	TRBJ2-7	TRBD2	ASTSTGTSDDYEQY
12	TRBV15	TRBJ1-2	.	ATSRDRRLNGYT
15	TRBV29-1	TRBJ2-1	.	SVDTRLEGLGRNEQF
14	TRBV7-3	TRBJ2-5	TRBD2	ASSLLAENPQETQY
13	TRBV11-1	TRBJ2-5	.	ASRDLIVQEETQY
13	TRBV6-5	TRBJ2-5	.	ASSSGRPPAETQY
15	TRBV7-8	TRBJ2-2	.	ASSPYETQDPTGELF
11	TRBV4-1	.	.	ASSQMPGVEQY
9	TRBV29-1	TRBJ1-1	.	SVEGDTEAF
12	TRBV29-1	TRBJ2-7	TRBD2	SAGLADSSYEQY
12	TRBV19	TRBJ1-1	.	ASSIDTVNTEAF
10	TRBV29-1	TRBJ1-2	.	SVELGAPGYT
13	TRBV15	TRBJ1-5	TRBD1	ATNTGGREPQPQH